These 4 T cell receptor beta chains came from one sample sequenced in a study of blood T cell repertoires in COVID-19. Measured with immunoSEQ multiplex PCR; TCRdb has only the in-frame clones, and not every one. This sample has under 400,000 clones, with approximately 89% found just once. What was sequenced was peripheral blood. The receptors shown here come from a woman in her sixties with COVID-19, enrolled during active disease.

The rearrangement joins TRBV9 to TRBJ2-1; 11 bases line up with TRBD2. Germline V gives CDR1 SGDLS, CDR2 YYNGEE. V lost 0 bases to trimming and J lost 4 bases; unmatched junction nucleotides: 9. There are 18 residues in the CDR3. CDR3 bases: TGTGCCAGCAGCGTAGGAGGGCTAGCGGGGGGCACATACAATGAGCAGTTCTTC. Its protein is CASSVGGLAGGTYNEQFF.

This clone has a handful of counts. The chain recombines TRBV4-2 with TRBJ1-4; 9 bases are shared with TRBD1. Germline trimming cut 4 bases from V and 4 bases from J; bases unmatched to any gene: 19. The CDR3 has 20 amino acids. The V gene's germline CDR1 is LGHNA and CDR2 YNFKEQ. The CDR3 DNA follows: TGTGCCAGCAGCCGCAAACCTCCGGGACAGGGCGGCCTTGGTAATGAAAAACTGTTTTTT. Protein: CASSRKPPGQGGLGNEKLFF.

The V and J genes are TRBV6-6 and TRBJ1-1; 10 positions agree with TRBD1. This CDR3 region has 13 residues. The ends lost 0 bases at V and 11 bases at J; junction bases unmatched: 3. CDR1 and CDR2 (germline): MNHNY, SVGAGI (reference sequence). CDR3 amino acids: CASSYSGQGHAFF. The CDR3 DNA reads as TGTGCCAGCAGTTACTCGGGACAGGGGCACGCTTTCTTT.

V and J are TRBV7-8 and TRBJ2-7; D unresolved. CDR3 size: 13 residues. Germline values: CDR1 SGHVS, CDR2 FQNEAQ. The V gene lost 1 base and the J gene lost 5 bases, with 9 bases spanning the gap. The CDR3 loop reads CASSLGAVNEQYF. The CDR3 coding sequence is TGTGCCAGCAGCTTAGGGGCCGTTAACGAGCAGTACTTC. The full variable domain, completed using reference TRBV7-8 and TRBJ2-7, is GAGVSQSPRYKVAKRGQDVALRCDPISGHVSLFWYQQALGQGPEFLTYFQNEAQLDKSGLPSDRFFAERPEGSVSTLKIQRTQQEDSAVYLCASSLGAVNEQYFGPGTRLTVT.